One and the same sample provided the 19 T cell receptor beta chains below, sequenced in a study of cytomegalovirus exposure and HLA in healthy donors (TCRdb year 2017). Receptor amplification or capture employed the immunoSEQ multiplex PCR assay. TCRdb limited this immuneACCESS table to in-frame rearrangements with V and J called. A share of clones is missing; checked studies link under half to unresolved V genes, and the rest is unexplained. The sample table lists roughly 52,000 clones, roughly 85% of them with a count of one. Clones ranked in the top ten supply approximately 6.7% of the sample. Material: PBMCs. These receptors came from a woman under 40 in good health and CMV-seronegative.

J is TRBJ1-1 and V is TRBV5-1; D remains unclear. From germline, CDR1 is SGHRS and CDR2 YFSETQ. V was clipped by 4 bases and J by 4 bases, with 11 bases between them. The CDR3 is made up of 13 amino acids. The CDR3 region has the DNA TGCGCCAGCAGCGAGGACGGAGGCACTGAAGCTTTCTTT. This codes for CASSEDGGTEAFF.

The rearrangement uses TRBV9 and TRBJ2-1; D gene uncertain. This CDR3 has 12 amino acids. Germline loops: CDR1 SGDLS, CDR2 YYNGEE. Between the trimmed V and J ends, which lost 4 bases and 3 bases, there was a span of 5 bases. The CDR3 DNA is TGTGCCAGCAGCCCGGGCTACAATGAGCAGTTCTTC. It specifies CASSPGYNEQFF.

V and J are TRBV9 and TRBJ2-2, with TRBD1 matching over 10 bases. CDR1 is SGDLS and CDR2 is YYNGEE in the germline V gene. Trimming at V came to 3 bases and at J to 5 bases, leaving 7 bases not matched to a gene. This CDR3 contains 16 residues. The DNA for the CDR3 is TGTGCCAGCAGCGGTGAGGGGACAGGGGTTACCGGGGAGCTGTTTTTT. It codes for CASSGEGTGVTGELFF.

The CDR3 nucleotides read TGCAGCGTGGCGGGACAGGGATACGAGCAGTACTTC. Residues: CSVAGQGYEQYF. V usage is TRBV29-1 and J usage is TRBJ2-7; the match to TRBD1 covers 9 bases. The CDR3 runs to 12 residues. After removal of 6 bases from V and 4 bases from J, the junction contained 4 bases not matched to a gene. The germline CDR1 and CDR2 sequences are SQVTM and ANQGSEA.

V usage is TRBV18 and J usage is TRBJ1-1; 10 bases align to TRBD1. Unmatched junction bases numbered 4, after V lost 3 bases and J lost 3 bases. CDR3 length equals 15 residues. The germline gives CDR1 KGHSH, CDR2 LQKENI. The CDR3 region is CASSPVTGGYTEAFF. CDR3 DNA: TGTGCCAGCTCACCCGTGACAGGGGGCTACACTGAAGCTTTCTTT. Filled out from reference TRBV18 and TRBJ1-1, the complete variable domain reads NAGVMQNPRHLVRRRGQEARLRCSPMKGHSHVYWYRQLPEEGLKFMVYLQKENIIDESGMPKERFSAEFPKEGPSILRIQQVVRGDSAAYFCASSPVTGGYTEAFFGQGTRLTVV.

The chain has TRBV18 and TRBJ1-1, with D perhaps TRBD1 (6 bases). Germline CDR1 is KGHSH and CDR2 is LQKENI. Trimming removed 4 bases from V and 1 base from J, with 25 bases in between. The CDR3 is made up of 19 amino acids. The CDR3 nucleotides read TGTGCCAGCTCACGCGGCGTAGGGGGGGGCGCGGGGCCGAACACTGAAGCTTTCTTT. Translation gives CASSRGVGGGAGPNTEAFF.

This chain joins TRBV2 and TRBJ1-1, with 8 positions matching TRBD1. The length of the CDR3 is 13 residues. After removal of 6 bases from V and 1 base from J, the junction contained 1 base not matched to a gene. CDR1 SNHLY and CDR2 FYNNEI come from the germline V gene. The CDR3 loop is CASRGTGNTEAFF. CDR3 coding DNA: TGTGCCAGCAGGGGGACAGGGAACACTGAAGCTTTCTTT.

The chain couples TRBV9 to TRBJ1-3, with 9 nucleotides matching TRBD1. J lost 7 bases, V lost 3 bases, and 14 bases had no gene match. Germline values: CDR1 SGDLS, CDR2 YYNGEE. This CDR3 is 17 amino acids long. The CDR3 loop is CASSGRSSGQGGNTIYF. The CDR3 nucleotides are TGTGCCAGCAGCGGTAGATCCTCGGGACAGGGTGGGAACACCATATATTTT.

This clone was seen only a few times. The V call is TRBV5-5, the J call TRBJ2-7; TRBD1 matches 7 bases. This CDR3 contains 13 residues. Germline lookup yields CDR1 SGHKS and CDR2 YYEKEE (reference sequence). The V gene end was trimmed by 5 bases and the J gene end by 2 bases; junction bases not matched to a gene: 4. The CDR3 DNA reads TGTGCCAGCAGTCCAACAGGGGCCTACGAGCAGTACTTC. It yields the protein CASSPTGAYEQYF.

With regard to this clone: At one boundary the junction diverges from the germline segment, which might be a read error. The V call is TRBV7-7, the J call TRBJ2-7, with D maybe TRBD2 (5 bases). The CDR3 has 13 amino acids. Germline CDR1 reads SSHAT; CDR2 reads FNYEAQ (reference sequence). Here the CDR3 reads CASSLDRGNEQYF. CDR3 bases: TGTGCTAGCAGCTTAGATAGAGGGAACGAGCAGTACTTC.

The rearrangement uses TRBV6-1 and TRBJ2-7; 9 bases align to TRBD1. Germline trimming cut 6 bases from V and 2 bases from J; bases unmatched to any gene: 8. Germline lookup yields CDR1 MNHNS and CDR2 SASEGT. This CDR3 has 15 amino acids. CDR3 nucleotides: TGTGCCAGCAGAAAACAGGGGGCGAACGCCTACGAGCAGTACTTC. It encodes CASRKQGANAYEQYF.

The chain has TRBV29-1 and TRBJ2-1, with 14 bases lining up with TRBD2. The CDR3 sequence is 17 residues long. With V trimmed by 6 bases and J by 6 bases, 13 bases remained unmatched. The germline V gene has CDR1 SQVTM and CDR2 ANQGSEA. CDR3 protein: CSVTGTSGRGPINEQFF. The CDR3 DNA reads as TGCAGCGTAACCGGGACTAGCGGGAGAGGGCCCATCAATGAGCAGTTCTTC.

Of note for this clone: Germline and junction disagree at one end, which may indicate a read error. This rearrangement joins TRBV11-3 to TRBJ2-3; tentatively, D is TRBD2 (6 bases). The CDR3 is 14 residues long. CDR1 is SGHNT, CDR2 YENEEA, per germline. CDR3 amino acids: CASSHSGYTDTQYF. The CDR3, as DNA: TGCGCCAGCAGCCATAGCGGATACACAGATACGCAGTATTTT.

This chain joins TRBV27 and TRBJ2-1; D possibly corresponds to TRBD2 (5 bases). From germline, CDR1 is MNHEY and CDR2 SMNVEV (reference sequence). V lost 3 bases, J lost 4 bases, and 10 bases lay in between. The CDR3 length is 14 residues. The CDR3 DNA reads TGTGCCAGCAGTTTTGACGGGATTTACAATGAGCAGTTCTTC. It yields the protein CASSFDGIYNEQFF.

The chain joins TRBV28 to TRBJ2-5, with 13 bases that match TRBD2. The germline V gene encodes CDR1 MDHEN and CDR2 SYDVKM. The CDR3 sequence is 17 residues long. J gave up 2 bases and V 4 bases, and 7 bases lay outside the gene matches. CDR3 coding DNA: TGTGCCAGCAGTTCTTACCGACTAGCGGGGGGTCAAGAGACCCAGTACTTC. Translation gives CASSSYRLAGGQETQYF.

CDR3 protein: CASSLVTSPNEQFF. CDR3 in DNA: TGTGCCAGCAGCTTAGTAACTAGCCCCAATGAGCAGTTCTTC. This rearrangement joins TRBV7-2 to TRBJ2-1; D is possibly TRBD2 (6 bases). The CDR3 contains 14 residues. Germline CDR1 reads SGHTA; CDR2 reads FQGNSA. V lost 1 base to trimming and J lost 6 bases, with 10 bases between them.

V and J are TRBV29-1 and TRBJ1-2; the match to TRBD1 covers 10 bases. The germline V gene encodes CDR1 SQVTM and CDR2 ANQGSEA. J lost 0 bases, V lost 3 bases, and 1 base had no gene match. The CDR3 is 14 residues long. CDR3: CSVEDRGANYGYTF. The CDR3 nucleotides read TGCAGCGTTGAGGACAGGGGGGCTAACTATGGCTACACCTTC.

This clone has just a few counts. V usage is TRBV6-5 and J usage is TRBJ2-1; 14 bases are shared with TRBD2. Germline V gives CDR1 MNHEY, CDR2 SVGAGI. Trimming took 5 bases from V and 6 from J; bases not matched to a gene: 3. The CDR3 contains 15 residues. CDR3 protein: CASSAGTSGSNEQFF. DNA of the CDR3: TGTGCCAGCAGTGCCGGGACTAGCGGGAGCAATGAGCAGTTCTTC.

Here the CDR3 reads CASSPRSGWETQYF. Here the CDR3 DNA reads TGTGCCAGCAGCCCTCGTAGCGGGTGGGAGACCCAGTACTTC. The chain recombines TRBV14 with TRBJ2-5, with 7 bases that match TRBD2. The germline gives CDR1 SGHDN, CDR2 FVKESK. V was clipped by 4 bases and J by 5 bases; unmatched bases: 7. The CDR3 consists of 14 residues.